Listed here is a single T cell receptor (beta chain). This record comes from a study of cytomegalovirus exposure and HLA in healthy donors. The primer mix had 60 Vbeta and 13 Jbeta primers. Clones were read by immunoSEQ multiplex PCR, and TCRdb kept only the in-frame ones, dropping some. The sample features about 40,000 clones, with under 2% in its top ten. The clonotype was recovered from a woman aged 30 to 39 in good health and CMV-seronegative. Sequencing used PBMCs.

The CDR3 DNA reads TGTGCCACCAGCAGAGTGGCACAGGACCCCTACGAGCAGTACTTC. Amino acids: CATSRVAQDPYEQYF. The rearrangement joins TRBV15 to TRBJ2-7; possible D gene TRBD1, 5 bases. Per germline, CDR1 LNHNV and CDR2 YYDKDF (reference sequence). The CDR3 runs 15 residues. V lost 1 base, J lost 2 bases, and 12 bases lay in between.